This record looks at one TCR beta chain sequence and its context. This clonotype has a count of ten or more. Its antigen specificity is not known. Nothing much larger sits one base from this clone, and base qualities are not available. TCRdb records Illumina HiSeq 2500 as the sequencer. Quantitative 5'-RACE with molecular barcodes was used to prepare TCR beta libraries. Regarding the original processing steps: To identify disease-linked TCR variants, a new computational method was used, one built on a probabilistic model of VDJ rearrangement. Starting from the raw public reads, TCRdb applied fastp trimming at Q25, assembled clones with MiXCR and retained in-frame beta chains. Rows merge per CDR3 protein into single entries with the most common DNA and genes. Here the V and J calls rest on TCRdb's processing, not on the authors' analysis. The sample table contains just under 550,000 distinct CDR3 sequences; only one count was recorded for approximately 12% of them. The ten largest clones take up 6.8% of the sample.

The data were obtained in a study of CD8 T cells in ankylosing spondylitis listed by TCRdb under 2017. Broadly, across the study: T cell receptor beta repertoires were profiled in healthy donors and ankylosing spondylitis patients so that disease-linked TCR variants could be found. The full study cohort comprised roughly 24 ankylosing spondylitis patients and about 110 healthy donors. Peripheral blood was sampled, and synovial fluid was additionally collected from ankylosing spondylitis patients.

The CDR3 goes from the cysteine to the phenylalanine over 16 residues. Kept here is only the CDR3 DNA, which spans 48 bases and is read in frame from base 1. The germline ends are 15 bases apart after V is trimmed by 2 bases and J by 3 bases. As encoded in the germline V gene, CDR1 is SGHAT while CDR2 is FQNNGV. The research as a whole found: The disease-linked clones were reported to be significantly enriched in matched synovial fluid samples from ankylosing spondylitis patients. The disease-linked clones showed a CD8+ phenotype and occurred at relatively low frequencies in peripheral blood. Blood from ankylosing spondylitis patients appeared to be characterized by a TCR beta motif composed of 7 to 9 highly homologous amino acid variants. Some of the motif variants had been reported before in the synovial fluid and blood of reactive arthritis patients, a finding that suggests common disease-initiation mechanisms.

Recombination linked TRBV11-2 to TRBJ2-3; the D assignment is uncertain and may be TRBD1 or TRBD2, with 5 bases supporting each. Sequenced sample: blood, either unsorted or a sorted T cell fraction (not recorded which). The receptor comes from a male donor with ankylosing spondylitis. The CDR3 region reads CASSLSGTGTTDTQYF. At the DNA level, the sequence is TGTGCCAGCAGCTTATCGGGAACAGGAACAACAGATACGCAGTATTTT.